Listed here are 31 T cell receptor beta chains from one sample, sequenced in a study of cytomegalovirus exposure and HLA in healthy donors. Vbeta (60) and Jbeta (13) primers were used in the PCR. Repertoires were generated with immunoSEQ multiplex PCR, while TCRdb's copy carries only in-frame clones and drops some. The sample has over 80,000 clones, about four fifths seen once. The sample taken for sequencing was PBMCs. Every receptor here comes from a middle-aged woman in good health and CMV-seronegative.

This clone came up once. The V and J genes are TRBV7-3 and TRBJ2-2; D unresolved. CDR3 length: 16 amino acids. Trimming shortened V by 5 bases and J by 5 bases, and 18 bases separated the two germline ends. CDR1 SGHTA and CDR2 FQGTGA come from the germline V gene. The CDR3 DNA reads TGTGCCAGCAGCCAGACCCCGGGTAGGCGTACCGGGGAGCTGTTTTTT. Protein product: CASSQTPGRRTGELFF.

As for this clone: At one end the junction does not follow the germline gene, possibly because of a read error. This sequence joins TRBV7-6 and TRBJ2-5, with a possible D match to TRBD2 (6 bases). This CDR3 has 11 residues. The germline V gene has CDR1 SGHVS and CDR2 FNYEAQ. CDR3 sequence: CASSARLETDF. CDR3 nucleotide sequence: TGTGCCAGCAGCGCCCGACTAGAGACGGACTTC. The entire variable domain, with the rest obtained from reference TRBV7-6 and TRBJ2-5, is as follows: GAGVSQSPRYKVTKRGQDVALRCDPISGHVSLYWYRQALGQGPEFLTYFNYEAQQDKSGLPNDRFSAERPEGSISTLTIQRTEQRDSAMYRCASSARLETDFGPGTRLLVL.

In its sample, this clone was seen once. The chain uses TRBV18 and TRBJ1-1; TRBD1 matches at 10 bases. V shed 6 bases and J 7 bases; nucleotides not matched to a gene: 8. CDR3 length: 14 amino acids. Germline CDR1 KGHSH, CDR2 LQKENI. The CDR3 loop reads CASSARQGADEAFF. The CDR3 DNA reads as TGTGCCAGCTCGGCCCGACAGGGGGCGGATGAAGCTTTCTTT.

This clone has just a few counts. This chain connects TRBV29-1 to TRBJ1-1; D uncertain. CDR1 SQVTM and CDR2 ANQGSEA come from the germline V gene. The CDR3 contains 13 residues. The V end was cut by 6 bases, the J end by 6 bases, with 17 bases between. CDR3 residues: CSVASSGFSEAFF. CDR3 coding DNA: TGCAGCGTCGCCTCCTCGGGATTTTCTGAAGCTTTCTTT.

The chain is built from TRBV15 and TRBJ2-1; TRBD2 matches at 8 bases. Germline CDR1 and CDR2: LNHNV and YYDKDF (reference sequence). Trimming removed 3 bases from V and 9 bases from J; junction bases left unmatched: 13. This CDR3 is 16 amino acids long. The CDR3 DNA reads TGTGCCACCAGCAGTCCAGGACTAGCCCGCGGCGGTGAGCAGTTCTTC. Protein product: CATSSPGLARGGEQFF.

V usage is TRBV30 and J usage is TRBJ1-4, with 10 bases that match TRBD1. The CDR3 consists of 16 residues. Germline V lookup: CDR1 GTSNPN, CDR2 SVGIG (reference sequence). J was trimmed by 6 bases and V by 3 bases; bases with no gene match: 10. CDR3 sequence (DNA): TGTGCCTGGAGAGGACAGGGGGTAGGGTGGCATGAAAAACTGTTTTTT. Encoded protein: CAWRGQGVGWHEKLFF.

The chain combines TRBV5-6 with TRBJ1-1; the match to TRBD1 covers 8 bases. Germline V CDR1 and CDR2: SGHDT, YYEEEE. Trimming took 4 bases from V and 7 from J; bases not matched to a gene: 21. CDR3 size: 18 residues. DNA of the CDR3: TGTGCCAGCAGCCCCCTCGTTCAGCTTGGAATCGGGACAGGTGAAGCTTTCTTT. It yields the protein CASSPLVQLGIGTGEAFF.

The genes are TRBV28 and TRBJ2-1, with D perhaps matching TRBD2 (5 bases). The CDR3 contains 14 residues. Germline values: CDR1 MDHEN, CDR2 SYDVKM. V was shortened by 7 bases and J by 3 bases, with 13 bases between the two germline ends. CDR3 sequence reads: CASTPPRVYNEQFF. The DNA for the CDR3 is TGTGCCAGCACCCCCCCGCGGGTCTACAATGAGCAGTTCTTC.

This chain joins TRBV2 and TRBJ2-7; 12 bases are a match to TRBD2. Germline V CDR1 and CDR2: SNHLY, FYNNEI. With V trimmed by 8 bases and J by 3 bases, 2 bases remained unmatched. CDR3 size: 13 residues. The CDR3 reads CASRTSGIYEQYF. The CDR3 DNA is TGTGCCAGCCGGACTAGCGGGATCTACGAGCAGTACTTC.

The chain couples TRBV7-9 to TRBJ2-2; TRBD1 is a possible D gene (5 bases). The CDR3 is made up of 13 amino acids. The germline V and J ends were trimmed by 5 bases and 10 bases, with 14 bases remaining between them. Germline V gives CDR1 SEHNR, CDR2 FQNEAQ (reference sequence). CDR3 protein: CASSPQQVLELFF. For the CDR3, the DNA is TGTGCCAGCAGCCCTCAACAGGTTTTGGAGCTGTTTTTT.

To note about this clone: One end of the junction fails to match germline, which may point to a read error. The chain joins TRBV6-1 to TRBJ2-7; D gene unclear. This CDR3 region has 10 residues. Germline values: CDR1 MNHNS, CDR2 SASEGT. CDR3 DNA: TGTGCCAGCAGTGGCCCACGACTGGGTTTC. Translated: CASSGPRLGF.

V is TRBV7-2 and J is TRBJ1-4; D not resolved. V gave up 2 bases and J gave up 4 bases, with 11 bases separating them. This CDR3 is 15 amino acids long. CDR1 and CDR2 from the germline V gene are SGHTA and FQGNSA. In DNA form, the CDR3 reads TGTGCCAGCAGCTTAAAGCAGGCCCGTAATGAAAAACTGTTTTTT. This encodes CASSLKQARNEKLFF.

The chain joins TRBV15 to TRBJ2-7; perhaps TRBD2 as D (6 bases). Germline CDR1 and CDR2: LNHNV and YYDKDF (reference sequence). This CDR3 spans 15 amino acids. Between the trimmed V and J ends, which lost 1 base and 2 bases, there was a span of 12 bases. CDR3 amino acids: CATSRGNSGTYEQYF. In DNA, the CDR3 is TGTGCCACCAGCAGAGGGAATAGCGGCACCTACGAGCAGTACTTC.

The CDR3 sequence is CSAVRGYGYTF. CDR3 nucleotides: TGCAGTGCTGTCCGGGGCTATGGCTACACCTTC. The V gene is TRBV20-1, the J gene TRBJ1-2; the D is unclear. The ends were cut back, 5 bases at V and 4 bases at J, with 8 bases in the middle. The CDR3 covers 11 residues. CDR1 and CDR2 (germline): DFQATT, SNEGSKA (reference sequence).

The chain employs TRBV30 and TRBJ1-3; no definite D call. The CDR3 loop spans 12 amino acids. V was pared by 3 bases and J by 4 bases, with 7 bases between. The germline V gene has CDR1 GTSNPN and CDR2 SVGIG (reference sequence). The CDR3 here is CAWRGSGNTIYF. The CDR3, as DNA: TGTGCCTGGAGGGGCAGCGGAAACACCATATATTTT.

The CDR3 nucleotides read TGTGCCTGGAGTCCGACAGGGACGGGCTACACCTTC. Its translation: CAWSPTGTGYTF. The V call is TRBV30, the J call TRBJ1-2, with TRBD1 identical over 7 bases. The germline V gene encodes CDR1 GTSNPN and CDR2 SVGIG (reference sequence). CDR3 length equals 12 residues. The J segment lost 8 bases and the V segment lost 2 bases, leaving 5 bases of the junction unmatched.

The CDR3 DNA reads as TGCGCCAGCAGCTTGGCCCAGACAGATAACACTGAAGCTTTCTTT. Residues: CASSLAQTDNTEAFF. The chain joins TRBV5-1 to TRBJ1-1, with a tentative D call TRBD1 (5 bases). V shed 0 bases and J shed 2 bases, with 11 bases lying between them. The CDR3 length is 15 residues. CDR1 and CDR2 from the germline V gene are SGHRS and YFSETQ.

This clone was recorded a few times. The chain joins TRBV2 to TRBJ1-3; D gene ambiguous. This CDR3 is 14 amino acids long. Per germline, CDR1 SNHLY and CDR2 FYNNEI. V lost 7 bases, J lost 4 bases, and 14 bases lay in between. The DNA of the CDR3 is TGTGCCAGCACATATGACCTAGTAGGAAACACCATATATTTT. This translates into CASTYDLVGNTIYF.

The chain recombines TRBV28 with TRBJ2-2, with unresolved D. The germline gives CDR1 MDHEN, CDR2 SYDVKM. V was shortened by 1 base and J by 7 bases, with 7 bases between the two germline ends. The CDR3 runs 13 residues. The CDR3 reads CASSLYSDGELFF. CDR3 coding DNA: TGTGCCAGCAGTTTATACTCCGACGGGGAGCTGTTTTTT.

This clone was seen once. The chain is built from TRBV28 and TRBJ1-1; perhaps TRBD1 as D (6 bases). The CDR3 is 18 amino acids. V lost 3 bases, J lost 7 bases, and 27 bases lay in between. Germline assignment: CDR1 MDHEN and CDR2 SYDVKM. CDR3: CASSLRAPNRASLDEAFF. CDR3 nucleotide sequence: TGTGCCAGCAGTTTGCGCGCACCCAACAGGGCAAGCTTGGATGAAGCTTTCTTT.

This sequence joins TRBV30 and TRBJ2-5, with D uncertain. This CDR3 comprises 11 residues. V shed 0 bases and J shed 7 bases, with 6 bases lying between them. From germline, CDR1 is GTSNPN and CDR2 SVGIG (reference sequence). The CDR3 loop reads CAWSVRGTQYF. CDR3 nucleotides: TGTGCCTGGAGTGTACGAGGGACCCAGTACTTC.

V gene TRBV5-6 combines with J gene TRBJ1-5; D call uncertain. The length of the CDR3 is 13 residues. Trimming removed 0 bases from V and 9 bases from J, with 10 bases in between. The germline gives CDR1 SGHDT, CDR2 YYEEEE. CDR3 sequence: CASSLGMAGPQHF. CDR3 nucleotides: TGTGCCAGCAGCTTGGGAATGGCAGGGCCCCAGCATTTT.

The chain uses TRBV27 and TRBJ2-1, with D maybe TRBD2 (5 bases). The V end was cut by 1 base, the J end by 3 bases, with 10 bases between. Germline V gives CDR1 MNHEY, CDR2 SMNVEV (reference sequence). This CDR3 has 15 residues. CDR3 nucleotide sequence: TGTGCCAGCAGTTTATTACCTAGCTTCTACAATGAGCAGTTCTTC. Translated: CASSLLPSFYNEQFF.

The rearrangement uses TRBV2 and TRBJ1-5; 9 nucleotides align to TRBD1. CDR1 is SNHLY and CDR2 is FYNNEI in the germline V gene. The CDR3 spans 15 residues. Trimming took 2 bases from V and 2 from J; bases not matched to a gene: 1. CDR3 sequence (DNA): TGTGCCAGCAGTGAATGGACAGGGGGCAATCAGCCCCAGCATTTT. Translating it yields CASSEWTGGNQPQHF.

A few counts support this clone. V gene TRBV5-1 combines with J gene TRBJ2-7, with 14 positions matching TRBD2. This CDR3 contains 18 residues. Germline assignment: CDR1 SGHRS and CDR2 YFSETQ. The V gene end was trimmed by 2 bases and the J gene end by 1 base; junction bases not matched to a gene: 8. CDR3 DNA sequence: TGCGCCAGCAGCTTCTTTGGGACTAGCGGGAGTGTATCCTACGAGCAGTACTTC. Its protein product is CASSFFGTSGSVSYEQYF.

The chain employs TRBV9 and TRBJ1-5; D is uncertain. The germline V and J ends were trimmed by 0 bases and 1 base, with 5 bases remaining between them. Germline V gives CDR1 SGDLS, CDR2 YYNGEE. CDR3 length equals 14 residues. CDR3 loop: CASSVGLSNQPQHF. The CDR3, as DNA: TGTGCCAGCAGCGTAGGGCTGAGCAATCAGCCCCAGCATTTT.

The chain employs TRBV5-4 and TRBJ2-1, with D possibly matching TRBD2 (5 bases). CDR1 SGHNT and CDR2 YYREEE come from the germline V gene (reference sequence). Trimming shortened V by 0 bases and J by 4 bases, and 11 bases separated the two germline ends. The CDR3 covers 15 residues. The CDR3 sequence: CASSLGPAVYNEQFF. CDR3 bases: TGTGCCAGCAGCTTGGGGCCAGCGGTTTACAATGAGCAGTTCTTC.

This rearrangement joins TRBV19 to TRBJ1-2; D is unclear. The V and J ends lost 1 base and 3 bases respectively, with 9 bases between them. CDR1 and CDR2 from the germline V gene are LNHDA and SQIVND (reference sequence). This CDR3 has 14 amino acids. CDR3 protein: CASSIGRRDYGYTF. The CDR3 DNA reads TGTGCCAGTAGTATAGGGCGGAGGGACTATGGCTACACCTTC.

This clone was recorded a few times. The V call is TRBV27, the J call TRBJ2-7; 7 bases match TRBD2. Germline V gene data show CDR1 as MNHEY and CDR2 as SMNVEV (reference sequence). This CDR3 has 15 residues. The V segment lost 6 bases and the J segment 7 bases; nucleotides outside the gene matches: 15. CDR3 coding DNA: TGTGCCAGCAGCCGAGAGCGGGGAAGGGCTCGGGAGCAGTACTTC. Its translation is CASSRERGRAREQYF.

CDR3 in DNA: TGCGCCAGCAGCTTGGCCGGTGGTGGGACCCAGTACTTC. It is translated as CASSLAGGGTQYF. This rearrangement joins TRBV5-1 to TRBJ2-5, with no clear D. Trimming cost V 0 bases and J 7 bases, with 10 bases left between them. Germline V gives CDR1 SGHRS, CDR2 YFSETQ. The CDR3 contains 13 residues.

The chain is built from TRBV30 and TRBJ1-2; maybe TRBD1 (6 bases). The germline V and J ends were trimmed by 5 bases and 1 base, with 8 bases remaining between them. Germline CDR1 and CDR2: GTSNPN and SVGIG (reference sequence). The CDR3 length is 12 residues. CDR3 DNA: TGTGCCTGGGGACAGATTAACTATGGCTACACCTTC. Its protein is CAWGQINYGYTF.